Listed below are T cell receptor beta chains from one sample, sequenced in a study of shared clonotypes between healthy human individuals. Clones were read by immunoSEQ multiplex PCR, and TCRdb kept only the in-frame ones, dropping some. The sample has about 1.9 million clones; around 93% are singletons. The sequencing sample was made of naive CD8+ T cells from PBMCs. All receptors come from a man aged 18 to 30 in good health. Some clones in this sample may be carry-over from other donors' samples. CDR3s include the opening cysteine and the closing phenylalanine or tryptophan. D genes are given only for firm matches.

TRBV30	TRBJ1-1	.	19	CAWSANLLRGNRRYTEAFF	TGTGCCTGGAGCGCTAATTTGTTGAGGGGCAATCGGAGGTACACTGAAGCTTTCTTT
TRBV2	TRBJ2-5	.	14	CASSEDIELETQYF	TGTGCCAGCAGTGAAGATATCGAATTGGAGACCCAGTACTTC
TRBV6-5	TRBJ2-7	TRBD2	15	CASSATGLGLLEQYF	TGTGCCAGCAGTGCTACGGGACTAGGCCTTTTGGAGCAGTACTTC
TRBV6-5	TRBJ2-1	TRBD2	14	CASSPGLVYNEQFF	TGTGCCAGCAGCCCCGGACTAGTTTACAATGAGCAGTTCTTC
TRBV15	TRBJ1-5	.	14	CATSPAEVQQPQHF	TGTGCCACCAGTCCCGCTGAAGTGCAACAGCCCCAGCATTTT
TRBV14	TRBJ1-1	TRBD1	16	CASSLGTGYMNTEAFF	TGTGCCAGCAGCCTTGGGACAGGTTACATGAACACTGAAGCTTTCTTT
TRBV28	TRBJ2-7	.	14	CASSLRVSSYEQYF	TGTGCCAGCAGTTTGCGCGTGAGCTCCTACGAGCAGTACTTC
TRBV2	TRBJ2-1	.	15	CASHSSRGSIGEQFF	TGTGCCAGCCACTCTAGTAGAGGATCAATCGGTGAGCAGTTCTTC
TRBV7-2	TRBJ1-4	TRBD1	15	CASSSRQGAIEKLFF	TGTGCCAGCAGCTCCAGACAGGGGGCGATTGAAAAACTGTTTTTT
TRBV28	TRBJ2-1	TRBD2	19	CASTQTILAGGRRSPEQFF	TGTGCCAGCACCCAGACTATACTAGCGGGAGGGCGAAGATCGCCTGAGCAGTTCTTC
TRBV7-9	TRBJ1-2	TRBD1	14	CASSFIGTVYGYTF	TGTGCCAGCAGCTTTATTGGGACAGTCTATGGCTACACCTTC
TRBV15	TRBJ2-1	TRBD2	16	CATSTSLAGWYNEQFF	TGTGCCACCAGCACAAGTCTAGCGGGTTGGTACAATGAGCAGTTCTTC
TRBV7-9	TRBJ2-7	TRBD1	17	CASSSIDGTGEPYEQYF	TGTGCCAGCAGCTCTATTGACGGGACAGGGGAACCCTACGAGCAGTACTTC
TRBV30	TRBJ1-1	.	13	CAWSQGMNTEAFF	TGTGCCTGGAGTCAGGGGATGAACACTGAAGCTTTCTTT
TRBV30	TRBJ2-1	TRBD2	20	CAWSPPPGRDSGRPQYEQFF	TGTGCCTGGAGTCCTCCCCCGGGTAGGGATAGCGGGAGACCCCAGTATGAGCAGTTCTTC
TRBV18	TRBJ2-6	.	17	CASSPLGGVSGANVLTF	TGTGCCAGCTCCCCCCTGGGGGGAGTCTCTGGGGCCAACGTCCTGACTTTC